These 23 T cell receptor beta chains came from one sample sequenced in a study of T cells in Graves' hyperthyroidism and ophthalmopathy. TCR beta CDR3 region amplification was performed from RNA transcripts. The HTBI primer set was used in a first-round RT-PCR of the TCR CDR3. TCRdb ran MiXCR on the multiplex PCR reads and lists one entry per CDR3 protein. This table has roughly 420,000 distinct CDR3 sequences, around 16% appearing once. Source material: blood. These receptors came from a young woman with Graves' hyperthyroidism.

The chain recombines TRBV9 with TRBJ1-5; D is possibly TRBD1 (6 bases). The V gene lost 3 bases and the J gene lost 7 bases, with 14 bases spanning the gap. The V gene's germline CDR1 is SGDLS and CDR2 YYNGEE. This CDR3 has 14 amino acids. The CDR3 region has the DNA TGTGCCAGCAGCGAGGATGGGGGGGCCCAGCCCCAGCATTTT. It codes for CASSEDGGAQPQHF.

V gene TRBV7-9 combines with J gene TRBJ2-2; no firm D call. The germline gives CDR1 SEHNR, CDR2 FQNEAQ (reference sequence). The CDR3 extends over 11 amino acids. Trimming removed 8 bases at V and 5 bases at J, with 6 bases between. CDR3 in DNA: TGTGCCAGCCCGCTGACCGGGGAGCTGTTTTTT. Translation: CASPLTGELFF. Based on the CDR3 plus reference TRBV7-9 and TRBJ2-2, the full variable domain is DTGVSQNPRHKITKRGQNVTFRCDPISEHNRLYWYRQTLGQGPEFLTYFQNEAQLEKSRLLSDRFSAERPKGSFSTLEIQRTEQGDSAMYLCASPLTGELFFGEGSRLTVL.

Details on this clonotype: A much larger clonotype is one base distant, so this may be a read error. The chain employs TRBV20-1 and TRBJ2-5; 8 nucleotides align to TRBD1. V shed 1 base, J shed 5 bases, and the junction held 6 bases outside the gene matches. Germline values: CDR1 DFQATT, CDR2 SNEGSKA (reference sequence). The CDR3 sequence is 14 residues long. DNA for the CDR3: TGCAGTGCTAGAGGTTCAGGGGGCGCGGAGACCCAGTACTTC. Residues: CSARGSGGAETQYF.

The chain employs TRBV20-1 and TRBJ2-2; D is unresolved. Germline V gene data show CDR1 as DFQATT and CDR2 as SNEGSKA (reference sequence). V lost 3 bases and J lost 0, with 20 bases in between. This CDR3 contains 18 residues. This chain's CDR3 is CSARRWVRVDPNTGELFF. The CDR3 DNA reads as TGCAGTGCTAGGAGGTGGGTTAGGGTGGACCCGAACACCGGGGAGCTGTTTTTT.

This clonotype was seen repeatedly, ten times or more. The gene calls are TRBV12-3 or TRBV12-4 and TRBJ1-1, with D hard to call. The CDR3 is made up of 16 amino acids. The germline V and J ends were trimmed by 1 base and 0 bases, with 12 bases remaining between them. For the CDR3, the DNA is TGTGCCAGCAGTTTAGATGGGAGTTATATGAACACTGAAGCTTTCTTT. Translated: CASSLDGSYMNTEAFF.

This chain uses TRBV19 with TRBJ2-7; TRBD2 might be the D (5 bases). Germline CDR1 is LNHDA and CDR2 is SQIVND (reference sequence). The V end was cut by 5 bases, the J end by 3 bases, with 11 bases between. This CDR3 is 13 amino acids long. DNA of the CDR3: TGTGCCAGTAGTGAGGGTCTGATCTACGAGCAGTACTTC. This codes for CASSEGLIYEQYF.

This chain joins TRBV2 and TRBJ2-2; D unclear. Trimming removed 3 bases at V and 4 bases at J, with 6 bases between. The CDR3 is 13 residues long. CDR1 and CDR2 from the germline V gene are SNHLY and FYNNEI. CDR3 nucleotide sequence: TGTGCCAGCAGTGAGTCTACCACCGGGGAGCTGTTTTTT. Its translation: CASSESTTGELFF.

This chain connects TRBV19 to TRBJ1-5; TRBD1 aligns across 9 bases. V gave up 4 bases and J gave up 9 bases; unmatched junction bases: 7. Looked up from germline, CDR1 is LNHDA and CDR2 is SQIVND (reference sequence). The CDR3 loop spans 14 amino acids. The CDR3 coding sequence is TGTGCCAGTAGTACGGGACAGGGCCTACTGCCCCAGCATTTT. Protein sequence: CASSTGQGLLPQHF.

This clonotype was recorded many times. The gene calls are TRBV3-1 and TRBJ2-7; possible D gene TRBD1, 6 bases. V lost 0 bases and J lost 2, with 11 bases in between. Germline V lookup: CDR1 LGHDT, CDR2 YNNKEL (reference sequence). The CDR3 spans 15 residues. The CDR3 region has the DNA TGTGCCAGCAGCCAAGAAGGCAGGGGAGCCTACGAGCAGTACTTC. Translating gives CASSQEGRGAYEQYF.

This clonotype has ten or more counts. This sequence joins TRBV6-1 and TRBJ2-1; possibly TRBD1 or TRBD2 for D (5 bases each). This CDR3 spans 13 amino acids. The germline V gene encodes CDR1 MNHNS and CDR2 SASEGT. V lost 8 bases to trimming and J lost 5 bases, with 13 bases between them. CDR3 sequence: CASGRGADNEQFF. Written as DNA, the CDR3 is TGTGCCAGCGGACGAGGGGCGGACAATGAGCAGTTCTTC.

The rearrangement uses TRBV12-3 or TRBV12-4 and TRBJ1-1, with D unclear. Trimming removed 3 bases at V and 2 bases at J, with 13 bases between. The CDR3 contains 15 residues. The CDR3 loop is CASSLGAEINTEAFF. The CDR3 bases are TGTGCCAGCAGTTTGGGTGCAGAAATTAACACTGAAGCTTTCTTT.

Regarding this clonotype: One end of the junction is discordant with germline, which a read error may explain. This chain uses TRBV28 with TRBJ2-6; possibly TRBD1 or TRBD2 for D (5 bases each). The CDR3 is 13 amino acids. Germline CDR1 reads MDHEN; CDR2 reads SYDVKM. The CDR3 nucleotides read TGCGCAGGGAGTAGCTCTGGGGCCAACGTCCTGACTTTC. Protein product: CAGSSSGANVLTF.

Only a few counts were recorded for this clonotype. The rearrangement links TRBV20-1 to TRBJ2-1; D tentatively fits TRBD1 or TRBD2 (7 bases each). V was clipped by 0 bases and J by 2 bases, with 14 bases between them. This CDR3 is built from 16 residues. Germline values: CDR1 DFQATT, CDR2 SNEGSKA (reference sequence). The CDR3 loop reads CSARDRGDRTYNEQFF. DNA for the CDR3: TGCAGTGCTAGAGATCGGGGGGACAGAACCTACAATGAGCAGTTCTTC.

This clonotype was counted at least ten times. The V gene is TRBV15, the J gene TRBJ1-5; the D is unclear. The V end lost 0 bases, the J end lost 2 bases, and 8 bases lay between the germline ends. CDR3 length: 15 residues. Germline assignment: CDR1 LNHNV and CDR2 YYDKDF (reference sequence). The CDR3 region has the DNA TGTGCCACCAGCAGAGAACCCTCGGGCAATCAGCCCCAGCATTTT. Translation: CATSREPSGNQPQHF.

This clonotype showed up many times. This chain connects TRBV20-1 to TRBJ1-2; 12 bases align to TRBD1. Germline CDR1 reads DFQATT; CDR2 reads SNEGSKA (reference sequence). J gave up 7 bases and V 4 bases, and 4 bases lay outside the gene matches. The CDR3 totals 13 residues. CDR3: CSATGTGGAGYTF. In DNA form, the CDR3 reads TGCAGTGCTACCGGGACAGGGGGCGCTGGCTACACCTTC.

The sample holds a few counts of this clonotype. This chain links TRBV9 with TRBJ1-5; TRBD1 matches 7 bases. Trimming removed 4 bases from V and 5 bases from J; junction bases left unmatched: 9. CDR1 SGDLS and CDR2 YYNGEE come from the germline V gene. The CDR3 is 15 amino acids. CDR3 in DNA: TGTGCCAGCAGCCCCGGGGCAGGGGGGCATCAGCCCCAGCATTTT. Translating gives CASSPGAGGHQPQHF. The full variable domain, completed using reference TRBV9 and TRBJ1-5, is DSGVTQTPKHLITATGQRVTLRCSPRSGDLSVYWYQQSLDQGLQFLIQYYNGEERAKGNILERFSAQQFPDLHSELNLSSLELGDSALYFCASSPGAGGHQPQHFGDGTRLSIL.

This clonotype was counted many times. Here the CDR3 DNA reads TGCGCCAGCAGGCGAGGGAGGAGGTACAATGAGCAGTTCTTC. As protein: CASRRGRRYNEQFF. The chain has TRBV5-1 and TRBJ2-1; tentative D call: TRBD2 (6 bases). This CDR3 is built from 14 residues. CDR1 is SGHRS, CDR2 YFSETQ, per germline. Between the trimmed V and J ends, which lost 5 bases and 4 bases, there was a span of 13 bases.

There are many counts of this clonotype. The rearrangement joins TRBV20-1 to TRBJ2-3; D uncertain. Germline CDR1 DFQATT, CDR2 SNEGSKA (reference sequence). CDR3 length: 14 residues. The V end was cut by 2 bases, the J end by 1 base, with 10 bases between. DNA of the CDR3: TGCAGTGCTAGACGGACGGACGGCACAGATACGCAGTATTTT. Translated: CSARRTDGTDTQYF.

This clonotype came up many times. V gene TRBV3-1 combines with J gene TRBJ2-5; D gene unclear. Trimming cost V 3 bases and J 4 bases, with 6 bases left between them. The CDR3 covers 12 residues. Germline V gene data show CDR1 as LGHDT and CDR2 as YNNKEL (reference sequence). The CDR3 DNA reads TGTGCCAGCAGCCACTATCGAGAGACCCAGTACTTC. This translates into CASSHYRETQYF.

This clonotype was detected ten times or more. J is TRBJ2-1 and V is TRBV18; 8 bases map to TRBD1. The germline gives CDR1 KGHSH, CDR2 LQKENI. Germline trimming cut 3 bases from V and 0 bases from J; bases unmatched to any gene: 4. This CDR3 comprises 16 residues. The CDR3 nucleotides are TGTGCCAGCTCACCGGCCACAGGGGGCTCCTACAATGAGCAGTTCTTC. Translating it yields CASSPATGGSYNEQFF.

Worth noting for this clonotype: A read error may be the cause here, since a much bigger clone is one base away. The chain links TRBV12-3 or TRBV12-4 to TRBJ1-6; 9 nucleotides agree with TRBD1. The CDR3 covers 16 residues. V was pared by 4 bases and J by 11 bases, with 12 bases of the junction left unmatched. DNA of the CDR3: TGTGCCAGCAGTTCCCGGGACAGGGAGATTTATCCACCCCTCCACTTT. It yields the protein CASSSRDREIYPPLHF.

This clonotype was found many times. The chain employs TRBV7-2 and TRBJ2-3; D not certain. The germline V gene encodes CDR1 SGHTA and CDR2 FQGNSA. V shed 3 bases and J shed 5 bases, with 9 bases lying between them. This CDR3 region has 13 residues. CDR3 region: CASSFARKDTQYF. In nucleotides, the CDR3 is TGTGCCAGCAGCTTTGCGAGGAAAGATACGCAGTATTTT.

The chain combines TRBV6-1 with TRBJ2-5; tentatively, D is TRBD2 (6 bases). The CDR3 consists of 14 residues. V gave up 4 bases and J gave up 2 bases, with 11 bases separating them. Per germline, CDR1 MNHNS and CDR2 SASEGT. The CDR3 coding sequence is TGTGCCAGCAGTGCCTCGGGGGAACAAGAGACCCAGTACTTC. It encodes CASSASGEQETQYF.